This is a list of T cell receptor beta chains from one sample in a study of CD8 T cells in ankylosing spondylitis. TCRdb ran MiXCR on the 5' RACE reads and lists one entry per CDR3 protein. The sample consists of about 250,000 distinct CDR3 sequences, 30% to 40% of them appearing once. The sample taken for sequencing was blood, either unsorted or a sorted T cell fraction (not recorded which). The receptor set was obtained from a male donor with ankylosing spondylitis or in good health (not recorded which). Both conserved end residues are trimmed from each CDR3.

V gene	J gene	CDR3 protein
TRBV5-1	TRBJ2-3	ASSRGGSTDTQY
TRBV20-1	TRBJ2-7	SARDPGLVSYEQY
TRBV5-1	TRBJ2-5	ASSSGQGPQY
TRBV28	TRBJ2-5	ASSLFGTLGQETQY
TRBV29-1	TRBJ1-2	SVGTEGYT
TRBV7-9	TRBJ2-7	ASSLAGQLYEQY
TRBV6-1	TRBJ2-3	ASSLAGGDTDTQY
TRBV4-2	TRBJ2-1	ASSEDGGYNEQF
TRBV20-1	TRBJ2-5	SASPRYQETQY
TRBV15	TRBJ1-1	ATSTRRGITEAF
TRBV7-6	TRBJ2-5	ASSYGTSGEMLYQETQY
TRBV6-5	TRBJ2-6	ASSYYSSGANVLT
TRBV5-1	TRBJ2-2	ATGQGWTGELF
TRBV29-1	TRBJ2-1	SVFRQGVNEQF
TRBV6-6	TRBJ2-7	ASSYSPAYEQY
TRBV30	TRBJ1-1	AWRGGNTEAF
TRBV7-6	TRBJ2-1	ASSSKGDGDKDEQF
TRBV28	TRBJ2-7	ASSLGSVRYEQY
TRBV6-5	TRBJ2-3	ASSYSPGQSTDTQY
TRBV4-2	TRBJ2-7	ASSQDVGPPYEQY
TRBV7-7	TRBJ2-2	ASSPNRDTGELF
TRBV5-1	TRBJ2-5	ASTFAGQDGETQY
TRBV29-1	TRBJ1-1	SVALMIRGTEAF
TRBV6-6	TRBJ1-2	ASSYEGTYGYT
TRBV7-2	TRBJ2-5	ASSLVSGQETQY
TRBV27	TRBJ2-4	ASSLGGPGASIQY
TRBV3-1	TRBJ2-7	ASSQDRGLSYEQY
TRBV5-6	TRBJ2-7	ASSPGGEPLTYEQY
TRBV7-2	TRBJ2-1	ASSPWTSGGDNEQF
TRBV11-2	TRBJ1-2	ASSSDRGYGYT
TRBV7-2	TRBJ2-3	ASSLVAGPLSDTQY
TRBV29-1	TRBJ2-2	SVGGNTGELF
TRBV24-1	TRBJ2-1	ATSDLTSGYEQF
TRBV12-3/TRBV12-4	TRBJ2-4	ASSPPGGLAKNIQY
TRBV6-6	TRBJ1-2	ASSLGRHYGYT
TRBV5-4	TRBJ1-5	ASSYNTGTYSNQPQH
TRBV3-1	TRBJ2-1	ASSQGLAGDEQF
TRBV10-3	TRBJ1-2	AISESGENSGGGYGYT
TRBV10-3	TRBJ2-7	AISGKGHEQY
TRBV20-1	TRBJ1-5	SAAGLRGNQPQH
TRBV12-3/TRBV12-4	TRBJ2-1	ASSYLMRGTGEQF
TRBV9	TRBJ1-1	ASSAGQENTEAF
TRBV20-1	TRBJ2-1	SARDRKASGGPAIGQF
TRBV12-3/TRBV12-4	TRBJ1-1	ASSSTGGDTEAF
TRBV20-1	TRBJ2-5	SPGGETQY
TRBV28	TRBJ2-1	ASSFGGKGMEQF
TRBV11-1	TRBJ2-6	ASSPPGTANSGANVLT
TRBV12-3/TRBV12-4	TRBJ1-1	ASSSYRDRNTEAF
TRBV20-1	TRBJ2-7	SASSRDTLAYEQY
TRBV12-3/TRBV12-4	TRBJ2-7	ASREGSSYEQY
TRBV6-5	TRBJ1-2	ASSDRAYGYT
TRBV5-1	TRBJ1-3	ASSLGTGFSGNTIY